This TCR beta chain appears in the sequencing data of a study of shared clonotypes between healthy human individuals. Evenly divided among several immunoSEQ plates was the genomic DNA of each subset. Data came from immunoSEQ multiplex PCR; TCRdb stores just in-frame clones and leaves some out. Among about 2 million clones listed, approximately 94% were seen once. In the naive CD8 group, cells lacked CD45RO and were positively selected for CCR7, so terminally differentiated effector memory CD45RA+ cells were left out. Study conclusions and caveats: A generally larger estimated richness was seen in naive subsets than in memory subsets. The small donor group covered limited genetic and exposure diversity. The study found about 5% of naive CD4 clonotypes shared across a handful of donors.

The V gene's germline CDR1 is MNHNY and CDR2 SVGAGI (reference sequence). V shed 2 bases and J shed 3 bases, with 9 bases lying between them. There are 14 residues in the CDR3. With regard to this clone: The antigen is not known.

This clonotype originated in a young man in good health. The genes are TRBV6-6 and TRBJ2-3, with TRBD2 as a possible D gene (5 bases). The sample comprised naive CD8+ T cells sorted from blood. Written as DNA, the CDR3 is TGTGCCAGCAGTTACGTCAGGAGGACAGATACGCAGTATTTT. Translated, it gives CASSYVRRTDTQYF.